Sequencing of this T cell receptor beta chain was carried out in a study of cytomegalovirus exposure and HLA in healthy donors. The primer mix had 60 Vbeta and 13 Jbeta primers. TCRdb's copy holds only in-frame clones and misses some; the assay was immunoSEQ multiplex PCR. The sample consists of about 210,000 clones, about 80% of them appearing once. Each donor was nominally healthy when sampled (though unrecorded immune exposures were likely). The study, taken as a whole, reports: The dataset shows that most TCR sequences were rare, while some public TCRs occurred in many donors.

With regard to this clone: Its target is unknown.

Trimming cost V 3 bases and J 7 bases; bases outside gene matches: 6. Germline lookup yields CDR1 LGHNA and CDR2 YSLEER. This CDR3 comprises 14 residues. The TCR originated in a woman between 50 and 59 years old in good health and CMV-seropositive. V is TRBV4-3 and J is TRBJ2-7; 10 positions agree with TRBD1. Input material: PBMCs. The DNA of the CDR3 is TGCGCCAGCAGCCACCGACAGGGGGCACGAGAGCAGTACTTC. This translates into CASSHRQGAREQYF.